What follows are 22 T cell receptor beta chains derived from one specimen sequenced in a study of read filtering for tumor transcriptome and immune sequencing. Molecular barcoded adaptors covering alpha/delta and beta/gamma chains were used on around 400 ng RNA. One entry per CDR3 protein, called by TCRdb with MiXCR from the reads. The table shows about 130,000 distinct CDR3 sequences, with over 10% occurring only once. The specimen sequenced was a population of CD138-negative cells sorted from bone marrow. The receptors shown here come from a donor at least 40 years old with multiple myeloma.

The sample holds many counts of this clonotype. The chain uses TRBV6-6 and TRBJ2-5, with D perhaps matching TRBD1 or TRBD2 (6 bases each). The CDR3 spans 14 residues. Germline V gene sequence: CDR1 MNHNY, CDR2 SVGAGI (reference sequence). Trimming left V 3 bases short and J 4 bases short, with 12 bases between. CDR3 region: CASSYRGGLETQYF. The CDR3 DNA reads TGTGCCAGCAGTTATCGAGGGGGGTTAGAGACCCAGTACTTC.

There are many counts of this clonotype. This chain connects TRBV18 to TRBJ2-7, with a possible D match to TRBD2 (5 bases). The length of the CDR3 is 15 residues. Per the germline V gene, CDR1 is KGHSH and CDR2 is LQKENI. V was trimmed by 4 bases and J by 0 bases, leaving 13 bases between them. CDR3 region: CASSRTRSSSYEQYF. In DNA form, the CDR3 reads TGTGCCAGCTCACGTACTAGGTCCTCCTCCTACGAGCAGTACTTC.

Remarks on this clonotype: With a much larger clone just one base away, this may be a read error. V usage is TRBV20-1 and J usage is TRBJ2-1; D call uncertain. CDR3 length: 14 amino acids. Germline V gene lookup returns CDR1 DFQATT and CDR2 SNEGSKA (reference sequence). V lost 0 bases, J lost 9 bases, and 15 bases lay in between. The CDR3: CSARDPRFAFEQFF. In DNA, the CDR3 is TGCAGTGCTAGAGATCCGAGATTCGCTTTTGAGCAGTTCTTC.

This clonotype was recorded at least ten times. The gene calls are TRBV20-1 and TRBJ1-1; D gene ambiguous. V was shortened by 1 base and J by 1 base, with 13 bases between the two germline ends. Per germline, CDR1 DFQATT and CDR2 SNEGSKA (reference sequence). This CDR3 region has 15 residues. CDR3 sequence (DNA): TGCAGTGCTAGAGGCCCCAGGCCAGCGAACACTGAAGCTTTCTTT. This gives the protein CSARGPRPANTEAFF.

This clonotype has at least ten counts. This chain joins TRBV6-6 and TRBJ1-1; D might be TRBD1 (5 bases). The V end lost 6 bases, the J end lost 2 bases, and 13 bases lay between the germline ends. The CDR3 spans 14 residues. Germline CDR1 MNHNY, CDR2 SVGAGI (reference sequence). In nucleotides, the CDR3 is TGTGCCAGCAGGGAACAGGCAACAAACACTGAAGCTTTCTTT. It yields the protein CASREQATNTEAFF.

This clonotype appeared once. At one end the junction does not follow the germline gene, possibly because of a read error. The CDR3, as DNA: TGTGCCAGCAGCTTACTCCAGGGGGCAGAAAATGAGCAGTCCTTC. It translates to CASSLLQGAENEQSF. This chain links TRBV7-2 with TRBJ2-1; 8 bases are shared with TRBD1. Germline V gives CDR1 SGHTA, CDR2 FQGNSA. The CDR3 has 15 amino acids.

This clonotype was recorded many times. This chain connects TRBV10-2 to TRBJ2-6; D remains unclear. Germline V CDR1 and CDR2: WSHSY, SAAADI. V lost 10 bases and J 0 bases, leaving 10 bases between the germline ends. This CDR3 has 14 amino acids. CDR3 protein: CATTSGSGANVLTF. CDR3 sequence (DNA): TGCGCCACCACGTCGGGCTCTGGGGCCAACGTCCTGACTTTC.

This clonotype showed up many times. This chain connects TRBV5-4 to TRBJ1-1; D gene unclear. V was pared by 4 bases and J by 1 base, with 2 bases between. CDR1 SGHNT and CDR2 YYREEE come from the germline V gene (reference sequence). This CDR3 is built from 11 residues. The CDR3 region is CASSENTEAFF. CDR3 DNA: TGTGCCAGCAGCGAGAACACTGAAGCTTTCTTT.

Ten or more counts support this clonotype. V and J are TRBV7-9 and TRBJ2-1, with TRBD1 matching 9 bases. CDR3 size: 12 residues. Losses at the gene ends were 5 bases for V and 12 bases for J; bases not matched to a gene: 5. CDR1 SEHNR and CDR2 FQNEAQ come from the germline V gene (reference sequence). This chain's CDR3 is CASSAQGAWQFF. The CDR3 coding sequence is TGTGCCAGCAGCGCACAGGGGGCTTGGCAGTTCTTC.

This clonotype came up many times. CDR3 loop: CASNVPPDEQFF. The CDR3 DNA follows: TGTGCCAGCAACGTTCCTCCGGATGAGCAGTTCTTC. The J gene is TRBJ2-1, the V gene TRBV7-9; the D is unclear. V was shortened by 7 bases and J by 8 bases, with 12 bases between the two germline ends. The CDR3 is made up of 12 amino acids. Germline V CDR1 and CDR2: SEHNR, FQNEAQ (reference sequence).

This clonotype was seen repeatedly, ten times or more. The chain couples TRBV6-2 or TRBV6-3 to TRBJ1-1; 10 bases are shared with TRBD1. Trimming at V came to 6 bases and at J to 4 bases, leaving 5 bases not matched to a gene. The CDR3 contains 14 residues. CDR1 is MNHEY, CDR2 SVGEGT, per germline. CDR3 loop: CASRRQGASTEAFF. As DNA, the CDR3 is TGTGCCAGCAGGAGACAGGGGGCGAGCACTGAAGCTTTCTTT.

Many counts were recorded for this clonotype. This chain connects TRBV5-1 to TRBJ2-7, with 10 bases matching TRBD1. After removal of 8 bases from V and 6 bases from J, the junction contained 8 bases not matched to a gene. CDR3 length: 13 residues. CDR1 and CDR2 from the germline V gene are SGHRS and YFSETQ. This CDR3 is CASHLGQGGEQYF. The CDR3 DNA follows: TGCGCCAGTCACCTTGGACAGGGGGGCGAGCAGTACTTC. The whole variable domain, filled in from reference TRBV5-1 and TRBJ2-7, reads KAGVTQTPRYLIKTRGQQVTLSCSPISGHRSVSWYQQTPGQGLQFLFEYFSETQRNKGNFPGRFSGRQFSNSRSEMNVSTLELGDSALYLCASHLGQGGEQYFGPGTRLTVT.

This clonotype has a handful of counts. The rearrangement links TRBV19 to TRBJ1-5; D remains unclear. Germline V gives CDR1 LNHDA, CDR2 SQIVND (reference sequence). V was cut by 3 bases and J by 3 bases, with 15 bases left in between. The CDR3 runs 16 residues. The CDR3 loop is CASSIPAGLINQPQHF. Written as DNA, the CDR3 is TGTGCCAGTAGTATCCCCGCAGGCCTTATCAATCAGCCCCAGCATTTT. The full variable domain, in which reference TRBV19 and TRBJ1-5 provide the parts outside the CDR3, is DGGITQSPKYLFRKEGQNVTLSCEQNLNHDAMYWYRQDPGQGLRLIYYSQIVNDFQKGDIAEGYSVSREKKESFPLTVTSAQKNPTAFYLCASSIPAGLINQPQHFGDGTRLSIL.

This clonotype was recorded at least ten times. The CDR3 coding sequence is TGTGCCAGCAGGGCCGGGAACACCGAGAATGAGCAGTTCTTC. Protein: CASRAGNTENEQFF. The chain links TRBV6-1 to TRBJ2-1; possible D gene TRBD2, 5 bases. The CDR3 has 14 amino acids. V lost 6 bases and J lost 7, with 16 bases in between. Per germline, CDR1 MNHNS and CDR2 SASEGT.

This clonotype has a count of ten or more. The chain couples TRBV20-1 to TRBJ2-7, with D perhaps TRBD2 (6 bases). CDR3 size: 13 residues. The V gene lost 3 bases and the J gene lost 3 bases, with 12 bases spanning the gap. The germline V gene encodes CDR1 DFQATT and CDR2 SNEGSKA (reference sequence). The CDR3: CSARGEALYEQYF. CDR3 in DNA: TGCAGTGCTAGGGGGGAGGCGCTCTACGAGCAGTACTTC.

This clonotype was seen many times. The rearrangement uses TRBV20-1 and TRBJ2-3; no clear D. The germline gives CDR1 DFQATT, CDR2 SNEGSKA (reference sequence). The CDR3 length is 16 residues. V was cut by 0 bases and J by 2 bases, with 15 bases left in between. CDR3 protein: CSAREARFLSTDTQYF. Written as DNA, the CDR3 is TGCAGTGCTAGAGAGGCGCGCTTTTTGTCCACAGATACGCAGTATTTT.

A few counts support this clonotype. The chain combines TRBV7-8 with TRBJ1-5; 7 positions match TRBD1. CDR3 length: 14 amino acids. The J segment lost 3 bases and the V segment lost 5 bases, leaving 4 bases of the junction unmatched. Germline CDR1 is SGHVS and CDR2 is FQNEAQ. The CDR3 coding sequence is TGTGCCAGCAGCGCGACAGGGTCCAATCAGCCCCAGCATTTT. Translating it yields CASSATGSNQPQHF. Looking up the rest from reference TRBV7-8 and TRBJ1-5 gives the full variable domain: GAGVSQSPRYKVAKRGQDVALRCDPISGHVSLFWYQQALGQGPEFLTYFQNEAQLDKSGLPSDRFFAERPEGSVSTLKIQRTQQEDSAVYLCASSATGSNQPQHFGDGTRLSIL.

This clonotype was seen at least ten times. The chain joins TRBV20-1 to TRBJ2-1; tentative D call: TRBD2 (6 bases). This CDR3 comprises 10 residues. V was clipped by 7 bases and J by 15 bases, with 16 bases between them. Per the germline V gene, CDR1 is DFQATT and CDR2 is SNEGSKA (reference sequence). The CDR3 nucleotides read TGCAGTGTGGAGCGGGCGGTTACGTTCTTC. It specifies CSVERAVTFF.

Points on this clonotype: This likely came from a read error, as a far larger clone is one base away. This chain connects TRBV11-1 to TRBJ1-6; D might be TRBD1 (6 bases). Gene TRBJ1-1 matches the end of the DNA better, so the J call may be wrong. Looked up from germline, CDR1 is SGHAT and CDR2 is FQDESV (reference sequence). The CDR3 loop spans 14 amino acids. The CDR3 sequence: CASSLARGAVEAFF. The CDR3 bases are TGTGCCAGCAGCTTAGCGCGGGGGGCAGTCGAAGCTTTCTTT.

Ten or more counts support this clonotype. This chain links TRBV20-1 with TRBJ2-7; TRBD2 is a possible D gene (7 bases). The CDR3 runs to 14 residues. V lost 3 bases, J lost 0 bases, and 12 bases lay in between. Germline CDR1 reads DFQATT; CDR2 reads SNEGSKA (reference sequence). The CDR3 bases are TGCAGTGCTAGGGGGGGGGCAAACTCCTACGAGCAGTACTTC. It specifies CSARGGANSYEQYF.

This clonotype has at least ten counts. The CDR3 is CASSPGTADQPQHF. The CDR3 DNA reads as TGCGCCAGCAGCCCCGGGACAGCGGACCAGCCCCAGCATTTT. The chain combines TRBV5-1 with TRBJ1-5; TRBD1 matches at 7 bases. This CDR3 spans 14 amino acids. Germline V gene data show CDR1 as SGHRS and CDR2 as YFSETQ. The junction had 8 bases not matched to a gene; V was cut back by 4 bases and J by 7 bases. Looking up the rest from reference TRBV5-1 and TRBJ1-5 gives the full variable domain: KAGVTQTPRYLIKTRGQQVTLSCSPISGHRSVSWYQQTPGQGLQFLFEYFSETQRNKGNFPGRFSGRQFSNSRSEMNVSTLELGDSALYLCASSPGTADQPQHFGDGTRLSIL.

In its sample, this clonotype was seen many times. This rearrangement joins TRBV20-1 to TRBJ2-3; no clear D gene. Germline loops: CDR1 DFQATT, CDR2 SNEGSKA (reference sequence). The CDR3 is 11 amino acids. The ends were cut back, 6 bases at V and 2 bases at J, with 6 bases in the middle. The CDR3 sequence is CSAPDTDTQYF. The CDR3 region has the DNA TGCAGTGCCCCGGACACAGATACGCAGTATTTT.